This T cell receptor (beta chain) was observed in a study of blood T cell repertoires in COVID-19. The trim removed 6 bases at V and 0 bases at J, leaving 4 bases unmatched. The germline gives CDR1 LNHDA, CDR2 SQIVND (reference sequence). The CDR3 is 15 residues long. Some clones are missing from TCRdb's copy, which holds only in-frame ones; the method was immunoSEQ multiplex PCR. The data contain over 90,000 clones, more than 75% of them singletons. This sequence was found in a human donor in a cohort sampled during active COVID-19. The rearrangement joins TRBV19 to TRBJ2-7, with 11 nucleotides matching TRBD1. The sequenced material came from peripheral blood. The CDR3 DNA reads TGTGCCAGTAGATCCGGGACAGGGGGCTCCTACGAGCAGTACTTC. Translation gives CASRSGTGGSYEQYF.